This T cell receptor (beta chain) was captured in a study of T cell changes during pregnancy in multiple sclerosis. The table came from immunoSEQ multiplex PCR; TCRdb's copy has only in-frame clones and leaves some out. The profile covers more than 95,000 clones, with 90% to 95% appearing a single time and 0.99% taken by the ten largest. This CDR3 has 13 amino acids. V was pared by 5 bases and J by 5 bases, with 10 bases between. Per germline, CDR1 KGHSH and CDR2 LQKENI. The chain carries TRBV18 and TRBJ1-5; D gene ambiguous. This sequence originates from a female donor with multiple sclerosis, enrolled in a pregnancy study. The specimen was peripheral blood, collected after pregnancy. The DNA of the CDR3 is TGTGCCAGCTCAACGGGGAGAGATCAGCCCCAGCATTTT. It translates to CASSTGRDQPQHF. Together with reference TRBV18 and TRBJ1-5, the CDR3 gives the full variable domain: NAGVMQNPRHLVRRRGQEARLRCSPMKGHSHVYWYRQLPEEGLKFMVYLQKENIIDESGMPKERFSAEFPKEGPSILRIQQVVRGDSAAYFCASSTGRDQPQHFGDGTRLSIL.